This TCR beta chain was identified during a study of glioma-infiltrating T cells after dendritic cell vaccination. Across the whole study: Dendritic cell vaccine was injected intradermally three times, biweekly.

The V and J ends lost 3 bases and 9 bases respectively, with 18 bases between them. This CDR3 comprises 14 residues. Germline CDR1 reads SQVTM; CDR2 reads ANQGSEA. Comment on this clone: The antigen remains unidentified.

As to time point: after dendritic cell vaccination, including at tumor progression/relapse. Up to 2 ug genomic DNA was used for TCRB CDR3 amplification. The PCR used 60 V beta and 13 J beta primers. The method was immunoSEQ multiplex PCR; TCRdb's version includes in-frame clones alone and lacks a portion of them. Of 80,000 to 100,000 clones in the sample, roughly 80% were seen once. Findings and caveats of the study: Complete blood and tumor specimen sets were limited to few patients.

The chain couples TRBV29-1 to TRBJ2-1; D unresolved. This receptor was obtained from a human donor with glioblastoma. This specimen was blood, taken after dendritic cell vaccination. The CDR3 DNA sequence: TGCAGCGTTGAGATTATAATAGCCGCTGGTGAGCAGTTCTTC. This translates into CSVEIIIAAGEQFF.